Here is one T cell receptor beta chain with its context. Its antigen is currently unknown. Some clones are missing from TCRdb's copy, which holds only in-frame ones; the method was immunoSEQ multiplex PCR. The table lists hundreds of thousands of clones, under 75% of them singletons. The CDR3 is made up of 14 amino acids. Per the germline V gene, CDR1 is SGHRS and CDR2 is YFSETQ. The junction had 4 bases not matched to a gene; V was cut back by 2 bases and J by 3 bases. These data are taken from a study of cytotoxic CD8 clonotypes in ibrutinib-treated CLL. Study in general: Among patients, some 25 responded partially and 2 completely; around 15 then stayed remitted and about 12 progressed after median about 68 months. General study findings and limits: T-cell clonality at baseline went above that of age-matched healthy donors and rose and fell with circulating CD8+ T-cell counts. Upon ibrutinib response clonality rose, and upon progression it fell back toward baseline.

The TCR originated in a human donor with chronic lymphocytic leukemia. Sequences were derived from PBMCs, sampled after 24 months of ibrutinib treatment. The chain recombines TRBV5-1 with TRBJ1-1; TRBD1 matches 7 bases. CDR3 sequence reads: CASSLQGMDTEAFF. Written as DNA, the CDR3 is TGCGCCAGCAGCTTACAGGGGATGGACACTGAAGCTTTCTTT.